These 25 T cell receptor beta chains were sequenced from one sample in a study of PD-L1 blockade in urothelial cancer. This sample's time point: peripheral blood 6 weeks after treatment start. The data were produced by immunoSEQ multiplex PCR, yet TCRdb's version contains in-frame clones alone and is incomplete. The sample records about 91,000 clones, 75% to 90% being singletons. Sample: PBMCs, taken around atezolizumab (anti-PD-L1) treatment. The receptors originated from a man in his 70s with urothelial cancer.

This clone came up once. The V call is TRBV14, the J call TRBJ2-3, with TRBD2 identical over 8 bases. V lost 0 bases to trimming and J lost 4 bases; unmatched junction nucleotides: 15. The germline V gene has CDR1 SGHDN and CDR2 FVKESK. The CDR3 is 19 residues long. CDR3 sequence: CASSQDPLWVGGASDTQYF. CDR3 DNA: TGTGCCAGCAGCCAAGACCCCCTCTGGGTCGGGGGGGCCTCAGATACGCAGTATTTT.

The chain recombines TRBV6-1 with TRBJ1-4; D is uncertain. V lost 6 bases, J lost 0 bases, and 5 bases lay in between. Germline assignment: CDR1 MNHNS and CDR2 SASEGT. This CDR3 spans 13 amino acids. CDR3 sequence (DNA): TGTGCCAGCAGGACAACAACTAATGAAAAACTGTTTTTT. It yields the protein CASRTTTNEKLFF.

The chain recombines TRBV6-1 with TRBJ2-1; TRBD1 might be the D (6 bases). Germline V gene data show CDR1 as MNHNS and CDR2 as SASEGT. V lost 4 bases and J 6 bases, leaving 13 bases between the germline ends. This CDR3 has 14 amino acids. The CDR3 loop reads CASSAGTYPNEQFF. In DNA form, the CDR3 reads TGTGCCAGCAGTGCCGGGACATACCCCAATGAGCAGTTCTTC.

The chain combines TRBV7-9 with TRBJ1-4; TRBD1 aligns across 7 bases. Looked up from germline, CDR1 is SEHNR and CDR2 is FQNEAQ (reference sequence). CDR3 size: 14 residues. The trim removed 8 bases at V and 1 base at J, leaving 4 bases unmatched. The CDR3 coding sequence is TGTGCCAGCCTTCGGACAGGAACTAATGAAAAACTGTTTTTT. This encodes CASLRTGTNEKLFF.

The chain combines TRBV10-3 with TRBJ2-7, with TRBD1 identical over 11 bases. CDR3 length: 13 amino acids. With 8 bases clipped from V and 4 bases from J, the junction kept 4 bases outside the gene matches. Germline CDR1 reads ENHRY; CDR2 reads SYGVKD. The CDR3 DNA is TGTGCCATCGACCGGGACAGGGGGTACGAGCAGTACTTC. It yields the protein CAIDRDRGYEQYF.

V gene TRBV2 combines with J gene TRBJ2-1; D possibly corresponds to TRBD2 (5 bases). The CDR3 runs 12 residues. Germline CDR1 reads SNHLY; CDR2 reads FYNNEI. Deletions cut 6 bases from V and 9 bases from J, with 12 bases between. CDR3 coding DNA: TGTGCCAGCAGCGGAACTAGGACTGAGCAGTTCTTC. Its protein product is CASSGTRTEQFF.

This clone was counted once. J is TRBJ2-1 and V is TRBV27; 7 bases align to TRBD2. The CDR3 has 15 residues. With V trimmed by 4 bases and J by 0 bases, 3 bases remained unmatched. The germline gives CDR1 MNHEY, CDR2 SMNVEV (reference sequence). CDR3 sequence: CASSSWTSSYNEQFF. Written as DNA, the CDR3 is TGTGCCAGCAGTTCGTGGACTAGCTCCTACAATGAGCAGTTCTTC.

The V call is TRBV15, the J call TRBJ1-3, with D unclear. CDR3 size: 16 residues. Germline loops: CDR1 LNHNV, CDR2 YYDKDF (reference sequence). V shed 0 bases and J shed 0 bases, with 9 bases lying between them. CDR3 DNA: TGTGCCACCAGCAGAGATACCAGGTTCTCTGGAAACACCATATATTTT. The encoded protein is CATSRDTRFSGNTIYF.

CDR3 protein: CASSAHRDHWGYTF. As DNA, the CDR3 is TGTGCCAGCAGCGCCCACAGGGACCACTGGGGCTACACCTTC. This chain connects TRBV6-4 to TRBJ1-2, with a weak D call TRBD1 (6 bases). V shed 6 bases and J shed 8 bases, with 19 bases lying between them. Per germline, CDR1 MRHNA and CDR2 SNTAGT. The CDR3 has 14 amino acids.

For the CDR3, the DNA is TGTGCCAGCAGCTTAGAGGGGCGGCTTAGCAATCAGCCCCAGCATTTT. Its protein product is CASSLEGRLSNQPQHF. This sequence joins TRBV7-8 and TRBJ1-5; possible D gene TRBD1, 5 bases. Trimming shortened V by 1 base and J by 0 bases, and 10 bases separated the two germline ends. Germline lookup yields CDR1 SGHVS and CDR2 FQNEAQ. The CDR3 totals 16 residues.

The chain joins TRBV5-4 to TRBJ2-3; TRBD2 agrees at 13 bases. Germline loops: CDR1 SGHNT, CDR2 YYREEE (reference sequence). V trimming: 4 bases; J trimming: 4 bases; junction bases outside the gene matches: 6. This CDR3 spans 16 amino acids. The CDR3 DNA is TGTGCCAGCAGCGCGGGACTAGCGGGACTAGCAGATACGCAGTATTTT. As protein: CASSAGLAGLADTQYF.

The CDR3 is CASSRPSGEQYF. DNA of the CDR3: TGTGCCAGCAGCCGACCTTCGGGCGAGCAGTACTTC. The chain uses TRBV27 and TRBJ2-7; D call uncertain. Germline lookup yields CDR1 MNHEY and CDR2 SMNVEV (reference sequence). This CDR3 has 12 amino acids. Trimming stripped 6 bases from V and 6 bases from J, with 12 bases between.

The rearrangement uses TRBV7-9 and TRBJ1-2, with D uncertain. The CDR3 runs 19 residues. V lost 5 bases and J lost 1, with 26 bases in between. CDR1 SEHNR and CDR2 FQNEAQ come from the germline V gene (reference sequence). CDR3 protein: CASSLNWATQSGDNYGYTF. CDR3 DNA: TGTGCCAGCAGCCTAAATTGGGCCACCCAGTCCGGGGATAACTATGGCTACACCTTC.

This chain links TRBV10-3 with TRBJ1-2; D might be TRBD1 (5 bases). Deletions cut 6 bases from V and 7 bases from J, with 15 bases between. Germline-derived CDR1 and CDR2 are ENHRY and SYGVKD. This CDR3 has 13 amino acids. CDR3 sequence reads: CAIRGGVMSGYTF. The CDR3 coding sequence is TGTGCCATCAGAGGAGGGGTGATGAGTGGCTACACCTTC.

This chain links TRBV7-2 with TRBJ2-5; the D gene is possibly TRBD2 (6 bases). V lost 3 bases to trimming and J lost 2 bases, with 13 bases between them. Germline assignment: CDR1 SGHTA and CDR2 FQGNSA. The CDR3 sequence is 15 residues long. The CDR3 spells CASSFVLARQETQYF. The DNA for the CDR3 is TGTGCCAGCAGCTTTGTGCTAGCGCGACAAGAGACCCAGTACTTC.

The chain employs TRBV19 and TRBJ1-1; D possibly corresponds to TRBD1 (6 bases). CDR3 size: 15 residues. The V gene's germline CDR1 is LNHDA and CDR2 SQIVND (reference sequence). Between the trimmed V and J ends, which lost 6 bases and 3 bases, there was a span of 17 bases. CDR3 DNA: TGTGCCAGTAGGGCGGCGGACAGTCGGGACACTGAAGCTTTCTTT. This gives the protein CASRAADSRDTEAFF.

The V and J genes are TRBV5-1 and TRBJ2-3; maybe TRBD1 (6 bases). CDR1 is SGHRS, CDR2 YFSETQ, per germline. Deletions cut 2 bases from V and 2 bases from J, with 12 bases between. The CDR3 has 15 amino acids. This CDR3 is CASSLEGVVTDTQYF. The CDR3 DNA reads TGCGCCAGCAGCTTAGAGGGGGTCGTCACAGATACGCAGTATTTT.

J is TRBJ2-2 and V is TRBV11-3; possible D gene TRBD2, 6 bases. V dropped 7 bases and J dropped 2 bases, with 11 bases sitting between them. The CDR3 spans 14 residues. The germline V gene encodes CDR1 SGHNT and CDR2 YENEEA. The CDR3 sequence: CASTGTSNTGELFF. CDR3 nucleotides: TGTGCCAGCACCGGGACTTCCAACACCGGGGAGCTGTTTTTT.

V is TRBV7-2 and J is TRBJ2-7; 7 bases map to TRBD2. The J segment lost 5 bases and the V segment lost 1 base, leaving 8 bases of the junction unmatched. From germline, CDR1 is SGHTA and CDR2 FQGNSA. The CDR3 extends over 15 amino acids. CDR3: CASSLVAAGLNEQYF. CDR3 in DNA: TGTGCCAGCAGCTTAGTTGCAGCGGGGCTAAACGAGCAGTACTTC.

The V call is TRBV28, the J call TRBJ2-7; the match to TRBD2 covers 11 bases. Unmatched junction bases numbered 6, after V lost 4 bases and J lost 1 base. The CDR3 covers 16 residues. The germline V gene encodes CDR1 MDHEN and CDR2 SYDVKM. The CDR3 DNA reads TGTGCCAGCAGTTCCCGGACTAGCGGGTTATCCTACGAGCAGTACTTC. It specifies CASSSRTSGLSYEQYF.

The CDR3 protein is CASSLRSPYEQYF. Written as DNA, the CDR3 is TGTGCCAGCAGCTTGAGGTCCCCCTACGAGCAGTACTTC. The rearrangement links TRBV7-2 to TRBJ2-7; D unclear. The germline V gene encodes CDR1 SGHTA and CDR2 FQGNSA. V was trimmed by 3 bases and J by 2 bases, leaving 8 bases between them. The CDR3 has 13 residues.

A few counts support this clone. The chain recombines TRBV11-2 with TRBJ2-7; 8 bases are shared with TRBD2. The ends lost 5 bases at V and 0 bases at J; junction bases unmatched: 6. This CDR3 contains 15 residues. Per the germline V gene, CDR1 is SGHAT and CDR2 is FQNNGV. CDR3 amino acids: CASSARGGPSYEQYF. CDR3 bases: TGTGCCAGCAGCGCCCGGGGGGGTCCCTCCTACGAGCAGTACTTC.

This clone was seen just once. The chain combines TRBV7-9 with TRBJ1-2; D possibly corresponds to TRBD1 (5 bases). From germline, CDR1 is SEHNR and CDR2 FQNEAQ (reference sequence). Trimming took 3 bases from V and 1 from J, leaving 12 bases between them. This CDR3 is built from 15 residues. Here the CDR3 DNA reads TGTGCCAGCAGCTTGGGCCGGACATTTAACTATGGCTACACCTTC. Protein: CASSLGRTFNYGYTF.

The rearrangement links TRBV28 to TRBJ2-4; the match to TRBD2 covers 9 bases. The CDR3 runs to 13 residues. In germline, CDR1 is MDHEN, CDR2 SYDVKM. The V segment lost 8 bases and the J segment 8 bases; nucleotides outside the gene matches: 7. The CDR3 region is CASGRGGRDIQYF. In DNA form, the CDR3 reads TGTGCCAGCGGGCGGGGGGGCCGTGACATTCAGTACTTC. Full variable domain (rest looked up from reference TRBV28 and TRBJ2-4): DVKVTQSSRYLVKRTGEKVFLECVQDMDHENMFWYRQDPGLGLRLIYFSYDVKMKEKGDIPEGYSVSREKKERFSLILESASTNQTSMYLCASGRGGRDIQYFGAGTRLSVL.

This clone was observed a single time. This chain joins TRBV6-5 and TRBJ1-5; the match to TRBD1 covers 7 bases. The CDR3 runs to 15 residues. The V gene's germline CDR1 is MNHEY and CDR2 SVGAGI. V lost 6 bases and J lost 1; bases outside the gene matches: 6. The CDR3 bases are TGTGCCAGCAGCCCTGCAGGGGGAAGCAATCAGCCCCAGCATTTT. Its protein product is CASSPAGGSNQPQHF.